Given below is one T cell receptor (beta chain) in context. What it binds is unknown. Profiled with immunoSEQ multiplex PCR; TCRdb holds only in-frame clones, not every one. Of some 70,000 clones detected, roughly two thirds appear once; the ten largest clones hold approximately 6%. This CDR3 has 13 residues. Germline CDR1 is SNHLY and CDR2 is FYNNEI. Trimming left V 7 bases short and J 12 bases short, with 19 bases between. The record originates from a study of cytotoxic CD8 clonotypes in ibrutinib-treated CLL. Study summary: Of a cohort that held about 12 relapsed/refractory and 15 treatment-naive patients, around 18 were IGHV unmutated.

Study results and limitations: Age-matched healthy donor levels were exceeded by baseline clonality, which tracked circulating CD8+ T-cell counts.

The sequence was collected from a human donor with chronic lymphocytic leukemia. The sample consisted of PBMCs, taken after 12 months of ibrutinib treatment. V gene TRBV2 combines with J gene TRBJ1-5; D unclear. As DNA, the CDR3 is TGTGCCAGCACCGTTACGGCCACTGCCGTCCAGCATTTT. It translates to CASTVTATAVQHF.